The source of this T cell receptor beta chain is a study of OX40 agonist ivuxolimab in advanced cancers. Study observations and caveats: Average numbers of expanded clones were greater in CD8+ T cells than in CD4+. At 0.1 to 3.0 mg/kg and by week 6, clonal expansion occurred in CD4+ and CD8+ blood T cells.

The method was immunoSEQ multiplex PCR; TCRdb's version includes in-frame clones alone and lacks a portion of them. This sample carries about 77,000 clones, nearly 90% of them seen once, and the ten largest clones take approximately 2.4%. A word on this clone: As yet, its antigen is unknown.

Germline values: CDR1 MNHEY, CDR2 SVGAGI. CDR3 size: 15 residues. V trimming: 5 bases; J trimming: 0 bases; junction bases outside the gene matches: 3. This sequence joins TRBV6-5 and TRBJ1-3, with 8 bases matching TRBD1. The sample here was CD4+ or CD8+ T cells sorted from blood, taken in a trial of the OX40 agonist ivuxolimab. This receptor was identified in an adult with an advanced solid tumor such as melanoma, head and neck, liver or kidney cancer. In DNA form, the CDR3 reads TGTGCCAGCAGTACCGGACAGGGCTCTGGAAACACCATATATTTT. Amino acid sequence: CASSTGQGSGNTIYF.